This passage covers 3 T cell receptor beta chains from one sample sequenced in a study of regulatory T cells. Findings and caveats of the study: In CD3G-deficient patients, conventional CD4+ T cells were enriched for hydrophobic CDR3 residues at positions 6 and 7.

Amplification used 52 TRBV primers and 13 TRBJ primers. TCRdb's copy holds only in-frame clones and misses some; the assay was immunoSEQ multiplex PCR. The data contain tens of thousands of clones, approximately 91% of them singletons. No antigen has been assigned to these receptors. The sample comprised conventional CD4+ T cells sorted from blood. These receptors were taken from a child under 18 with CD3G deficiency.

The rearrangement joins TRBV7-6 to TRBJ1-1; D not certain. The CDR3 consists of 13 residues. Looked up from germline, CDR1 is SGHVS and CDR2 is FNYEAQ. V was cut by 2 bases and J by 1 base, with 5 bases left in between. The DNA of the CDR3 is TGTGCCAGCAGCTTACTCCCGAACACTGAAGCTTTCTTT. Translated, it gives CASSLLPNTEAFF.

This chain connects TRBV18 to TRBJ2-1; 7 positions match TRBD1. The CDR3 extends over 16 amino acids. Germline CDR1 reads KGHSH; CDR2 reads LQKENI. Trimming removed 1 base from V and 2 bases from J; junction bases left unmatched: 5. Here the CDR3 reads CASSPLDRDPYNEQFF. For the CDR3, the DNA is TGTGCCAGCTCACCACTTGACAGGGACCCCTACAATGAGCAGTTCTTC.

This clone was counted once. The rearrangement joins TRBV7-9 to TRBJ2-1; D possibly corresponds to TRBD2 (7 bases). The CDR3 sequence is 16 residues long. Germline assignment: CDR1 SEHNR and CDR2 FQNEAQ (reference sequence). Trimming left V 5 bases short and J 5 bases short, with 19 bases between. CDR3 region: CASSLYRASGHNEQFF. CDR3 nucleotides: TGTGCCAGCAGCCTTTACAGGGCTAGCGGCCACAATGAGCAGTTCTTC.